This TCR beta chain was captured in a study of cytomegalovirus exposure and HLA in healthy donors. Study details: Around 80 million unique TCRs from HLA-typed donors were held in an early data release. Membership in the Caucasian-associated ancestry cluster was found for about 80% of approximately 400 genotyped donors.

The sample holds a few counts of this clone. Germline V gene lookup returns CDR1 DFQATT and CDR2 SNEGSKA (reference sequence). There are 11 residues in the CDR3. V lost 4 bases, J lost 4 bases, and 7 bases lay in between. Use of 60 Vbeta and 13 Jbeta primers characterized the PCR. Authors' methods: Roughly 10 million shared chains were among around 78 million unique TCR beta chains counted in a later analysis. TCRdb's copy holds only in-frame clones and misses some; the assay was immunoSEQ multiplex PCR. D and trimming come from the DNA, and the V and J calls and clone size come from that table. The sample has about 150,000 clones, less than 85% seen once.

This clonotype was obtained from a middle-aged man in good health and CMV-seropositive. The sequenced sample consisted of PBMCs. V is TRBV20-1 and J is TRBJ1-1; D is perhaps TRBD1 (5 bases). CDR3 residues: CSATGFTEAFF. CDR3 nucleotides: TGCAGTGCTACAGGGTTCACTGAAGCTTTCTTT.